A single sample gave rise to the 7 T cell receptor beta chains below, sequenced in a study of shared clonotypes between healthy human individuals. Here immunoSEQ multiplex PCR was the method, and the copy in TCRdb shows in-frame clones only, minus some. The sample gives 2.3 million or so clones, approximately 95% of which show up once; approximately 0.4% is in the top ten. The sequencing input was naive CD4+ T cells from PBMCs. This sample's subset: CD45RA+ positively selected. These receptor sequences come from a young man in good health. Some clones in this sample may be carry-over from other donors' samples.

This clone was seen a single time. The chain couples TRBV18 to TRBJ2-1; unclear D gene. The CDR3 has 12 amino acids. Trimming cost V 8 bases and J 1 base, with 6 bases left between them. Per the germline V gene, CDR1 is KGHSH and CDR2 is LQKENI. CDR3 nucleotides: TGTGCCAGCGGGGATTCCTACAATGAGCAGTTCTTC. Translated: CASGDSYNEQFF. Using reference TRBV18 and TRBJ2-1 for the parts outside the CDR3, the full variable domain is NAGVMQNPRHLVRRRGQEARLRCSPMKGHSHVYWYRQLPEEGLKFMVYLQKENIIDESGMPKERFSAEFPKEGPSILRIQQVVRGDSAAYFCASGDSYNEQFFGPGTRLTVL.

The V call is TRBV7-8, the J call TRBJ2-1; D is undetermined. V was pared by 3 bases and J by 3 bases, with 15 bases between. Germline V gene lookup returns CDR1 SGHVS and CDR2 FQNEAQ. The CDR3 spans 16 residues. The CDR3 DNA follows: TGTGCCAGCAGCTTGGGTCCCCCGAGCCGCTACAATGAGCAGTTCTTC. Encoded protein: CASSLGPPSRYNEQFF. The full variable domain, completed using reference TRBV7-8 and TRBJ2-1, is GAGVSQSPRYKVAKRGQDVALRCDPISGHVSLFWYQQALGQGPEFLTYFQNEAQLDKSGLPSDRFFAERPEGSVSTLKIQRTQQEDSAVYLCASSLGPPSRYNEQFFGPGTRLTVL.

This rearrangement joins TRBV27 to TRBJ2-2; 12 positions match TRBD1. V shed 2 bases and J 9 bases; nucleotides not matched to a gene: 10. The CDR3 length is 17 residues. The germline gives CDR1 MNHEY, CDR2 SMNVEV (reference sequence). The CDR3 sequence: CASSLMGGQGARRELFF. The CDR3 DNA reads TGTGCCAGCAGTTTAATGGGGGGACAGGGGGCGCGGAGGGAGCTGTTTTTT.

This sequence joins TRBV27 and TRBJ2-4; a weak D match, TRBD1 (7 bases). The V end was cut by 6 bases, the J end by 1 base, with 16 bases between. Germline-derived CDR1 and CDR2 are MNHEY and SMNVEV (reference sequence). The CDR3 runs to 16 residues. The CDR3 region has the DNA TGTGCCAGCAGGAGGACAGGCGGGGCTGCCAAAAACATTCAGTACTTC. Its protein product is CASRRTGGAAKNIQYF.

The genes are TRBV5-4 and TRBJ2-7; 12 bases map to TRBD2. The CDR3 covers 15 residues. Germline V lookup: CDR1 SGHNT, CDR2 YYREEE (reference sequence). After removal of 4 bases from V and 3 bases from J, the junction contained 5 bases not matched to a gene. Here the CDR3 reads CASSRGGLAGYEQYF. The CDR3 coding sequence is TGTGCCAGCAGCAGAGGGGGACTAGCGGGCTACGAGCAGTACTTC.

This clone was recorded once. The chain combines TRBV9 with TRBJ1-3; D possibly corresponds to TRBD1 (5 bases). CDR3 length: 15 amino acids. Per the germline V gene, CDR1 is SGDLS and CDR2 is YYNGEE. V was pared by 3 bases and J by 4 bases, with 14 bases between. The CDR3 nucleotides are TGTGCCAGCAGCGGACAATTATGGGACGGAAACACCATATATTTT. It is translated as CASSGQLWDGNTIYF.

The chain carries TRBV19 and TRBJ1-1; D gene uncertain. The ends were cut back, 6 bases at V and 3 bases at J, with 14 bases in the middle. The CDR3 length is 14 residues. Germline V lookup: CDR1 LNHDA, CDR2 SQIVND (reference sequence). The CDR3 nucleotides read TGTGCCAGTAGGAGGGCCCTCATACACACTGAAGCTTTCTTT. It encodes CASRRALIHTEAFF.